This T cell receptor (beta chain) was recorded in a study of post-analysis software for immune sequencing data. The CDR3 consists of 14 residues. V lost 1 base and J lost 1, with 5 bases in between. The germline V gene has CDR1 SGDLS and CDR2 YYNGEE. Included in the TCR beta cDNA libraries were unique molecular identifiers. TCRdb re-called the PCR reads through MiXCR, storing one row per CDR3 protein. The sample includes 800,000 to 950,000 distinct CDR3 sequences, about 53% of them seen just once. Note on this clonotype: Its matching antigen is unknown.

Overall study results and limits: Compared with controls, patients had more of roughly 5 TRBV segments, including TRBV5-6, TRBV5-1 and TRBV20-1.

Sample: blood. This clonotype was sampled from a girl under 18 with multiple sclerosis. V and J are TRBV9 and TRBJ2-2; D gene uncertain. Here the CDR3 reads CASSVSRNTGELFF. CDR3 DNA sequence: TGTGCCAGCAGCGTATCCAGGAACACCGGGGAGCTGTTTTTT.